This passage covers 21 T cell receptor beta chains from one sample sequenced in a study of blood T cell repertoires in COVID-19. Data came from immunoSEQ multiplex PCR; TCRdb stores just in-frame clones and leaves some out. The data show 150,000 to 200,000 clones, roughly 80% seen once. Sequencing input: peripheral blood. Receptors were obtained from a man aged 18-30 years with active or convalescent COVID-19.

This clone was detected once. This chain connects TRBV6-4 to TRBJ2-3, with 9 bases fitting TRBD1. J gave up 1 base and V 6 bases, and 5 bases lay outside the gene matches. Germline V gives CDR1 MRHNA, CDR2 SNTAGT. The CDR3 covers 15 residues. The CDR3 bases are TGTGCCAGCAGCTGGAGACAGGGGGGCACAGATACGCAGTATTTT. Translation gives CASSWRQGGTDTQYF.

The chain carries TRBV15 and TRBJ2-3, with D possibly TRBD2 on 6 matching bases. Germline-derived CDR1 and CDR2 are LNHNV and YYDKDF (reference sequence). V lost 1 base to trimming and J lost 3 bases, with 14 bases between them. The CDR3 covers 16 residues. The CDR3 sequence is CATSRGTGAGTDTQYF. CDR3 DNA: TGTGCCACCAGCAGAGGGACGGGAGCTGGGACAGATACGCAGTATTTT.

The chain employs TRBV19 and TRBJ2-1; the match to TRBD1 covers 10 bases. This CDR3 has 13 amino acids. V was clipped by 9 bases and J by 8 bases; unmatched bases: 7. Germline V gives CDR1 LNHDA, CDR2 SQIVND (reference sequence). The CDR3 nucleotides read TGTGCCAGCCGGGACAGGGGATTTGATGAGCAGTTCTTC. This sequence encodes CASRDRGFDEQFF.

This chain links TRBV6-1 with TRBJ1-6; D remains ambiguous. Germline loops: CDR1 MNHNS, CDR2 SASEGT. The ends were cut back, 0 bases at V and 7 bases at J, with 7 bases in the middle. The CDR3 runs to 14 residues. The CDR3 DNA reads TGTGCCAGCAGTGAAGCGGTTCGGAATTCACCCCTCCACTTT. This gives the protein CASSEAVRNSPLHF.

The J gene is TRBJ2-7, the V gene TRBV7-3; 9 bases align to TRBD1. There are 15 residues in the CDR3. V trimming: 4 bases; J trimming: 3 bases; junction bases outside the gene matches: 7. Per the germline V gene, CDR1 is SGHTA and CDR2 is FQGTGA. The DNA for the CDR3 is TGTGCCAGCAGCTATCGGGACAGGGCCTACTACGAGCAGTACTTC. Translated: CASSYRDRAYYEQYF. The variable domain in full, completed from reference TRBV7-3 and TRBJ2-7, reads GAGVSQTPSNKVTEKGKYVELRCDPISGHTALYWYRQSLGQGPEFLIYFQGTGAADDSGLPNDRFFAVRPEGSVSTLKIQRTERGDSAVYLCASSYRDRAYYEQYFGPGTRLTVT.

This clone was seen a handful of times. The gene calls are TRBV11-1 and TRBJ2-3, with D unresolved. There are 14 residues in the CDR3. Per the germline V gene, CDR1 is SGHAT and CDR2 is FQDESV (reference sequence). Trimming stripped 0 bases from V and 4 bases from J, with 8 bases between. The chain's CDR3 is CASSLAPRADTQYF. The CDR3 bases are TGTGCCAGCAGCTTAGCCCCACGGGCAGATACGCAGTATTTT. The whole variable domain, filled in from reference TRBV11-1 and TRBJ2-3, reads EAEVAQSPRYKITEKSQAVAFWCDPISGHATLYWYRQILGQGPELLVQFQDESVVDDSQLPKDRFSAERLKGVDSTLKIQPAELGDSAMYLCASSLAPRADTQYFGPGTRLTVL.

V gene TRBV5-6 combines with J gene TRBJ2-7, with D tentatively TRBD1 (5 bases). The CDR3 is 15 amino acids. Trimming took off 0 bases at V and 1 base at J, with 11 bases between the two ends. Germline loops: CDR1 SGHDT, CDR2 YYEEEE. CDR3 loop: CASSLATDQSYEQYF. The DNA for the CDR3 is TGTGCCAGCAGCTTGGCGACAGATCAGTCCTACGAGCAGTACTTC.

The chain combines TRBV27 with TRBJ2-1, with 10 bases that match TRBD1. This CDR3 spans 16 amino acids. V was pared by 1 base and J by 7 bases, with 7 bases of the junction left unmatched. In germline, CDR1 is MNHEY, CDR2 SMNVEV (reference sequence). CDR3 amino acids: CASSLFRDRGVNEQFF. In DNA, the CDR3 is TGTGCCAGCAGTTTATTCCGGGACAGGGGAGTTAATGAGCAGTTCTTC.

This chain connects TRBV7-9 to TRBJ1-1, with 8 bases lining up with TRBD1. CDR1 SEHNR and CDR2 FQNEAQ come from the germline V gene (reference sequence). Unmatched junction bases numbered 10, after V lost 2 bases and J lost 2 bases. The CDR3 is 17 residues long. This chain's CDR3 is CASSLYIWDRRNTEAFF. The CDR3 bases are TGTGCCAGCAGCTTATATATCTGGGACAGGAGAAACACTGAAGCTTTCTTT.

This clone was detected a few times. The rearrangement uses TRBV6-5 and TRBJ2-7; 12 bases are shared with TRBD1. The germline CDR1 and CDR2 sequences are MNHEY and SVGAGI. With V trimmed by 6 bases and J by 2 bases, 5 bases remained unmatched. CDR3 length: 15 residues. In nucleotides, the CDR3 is TGTGCCAGCAGCTATCGGGACAGGGGGCCCTACGAGCAGTACTTC. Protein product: CASSYRDRGPYEQYF.

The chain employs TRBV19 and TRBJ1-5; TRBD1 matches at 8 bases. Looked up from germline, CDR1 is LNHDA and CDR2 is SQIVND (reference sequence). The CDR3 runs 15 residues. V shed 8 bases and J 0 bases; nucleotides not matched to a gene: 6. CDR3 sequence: CASSDRGYSNQPQHF. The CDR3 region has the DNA TGTGCCAGTTCCGACAGGGGTTATAGCAATCAGCCCCAGCATTTT. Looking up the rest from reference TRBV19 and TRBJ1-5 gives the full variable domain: DGGITQSPKYLFRKEGQNVTLSCEQNLNHDAMYWYRQDPGQGLRLIYYSQIVNDFQKGDIAEGYSVSREKKESFPLTVTSAQKNPTAFYLCASSDRGYSNQPQHFGDGTRLSIL.

CDR3 sequence reads: CASSLGGGAIEQFF. The CDR3 DNA reads as TGTGCCAGCAGCTTAGGCGGGGGGGCCATTGAGCAGTTCTTC. The chain is built from TRBV7-2 and TRBJ2-1; 9 bases are a match to TRBD2. This CDR3 comprises 14 residues. Germline CDR1 is SGHTA and CDR2 is FQGNSA. J was trimmed by 9 bases and V by 1 base; bases with no gene match: 4.

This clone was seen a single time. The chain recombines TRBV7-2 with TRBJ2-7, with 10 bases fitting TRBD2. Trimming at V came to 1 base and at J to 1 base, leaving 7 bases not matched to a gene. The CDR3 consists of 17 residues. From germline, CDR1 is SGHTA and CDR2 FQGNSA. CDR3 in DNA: TGTGCCAGCAGCTTAGGTGGTAGCGGGAGGAGATCCTACGAGCAGTACTTC. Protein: CASSLGGSGRRSYEQYF.

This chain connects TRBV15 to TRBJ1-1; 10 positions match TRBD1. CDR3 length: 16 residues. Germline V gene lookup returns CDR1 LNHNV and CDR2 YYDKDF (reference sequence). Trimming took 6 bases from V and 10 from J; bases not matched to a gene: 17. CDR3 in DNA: TGTGCCACCAGAATAGTGGGACAGGGGACGATACAGGGAGCTTTCTTT. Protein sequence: CATRIVGQGTIQGAFF.

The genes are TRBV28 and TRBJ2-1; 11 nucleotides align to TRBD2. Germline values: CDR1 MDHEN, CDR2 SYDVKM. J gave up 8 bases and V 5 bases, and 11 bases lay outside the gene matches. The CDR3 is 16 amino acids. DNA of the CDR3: TGTGCCAGCAGTCCGATAGCGGGAGGGACCCAGGATGAGCAGTTCTTC. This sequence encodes CASSPIAGGTQDEQFF. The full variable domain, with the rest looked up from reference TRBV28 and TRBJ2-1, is DVKVTQSSRYLVKRTGEKVFLECVQDMDHENMFWYRQDPGLGLRLIYFSYDVKMKEKGDIPEGYSVSREKKERFSLILESASTNQTSMYLCASSPIAGGTQDEQFFGPGTRLTVL.

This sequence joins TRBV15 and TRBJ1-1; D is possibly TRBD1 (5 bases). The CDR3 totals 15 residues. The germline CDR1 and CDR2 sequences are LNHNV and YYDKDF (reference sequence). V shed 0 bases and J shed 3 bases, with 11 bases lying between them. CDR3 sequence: CATSRDRGLYTEAFF. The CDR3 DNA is TGTGCCACCAGCAGAGATAGGGGTTTGTACACTGAAGCTTTCTTT.

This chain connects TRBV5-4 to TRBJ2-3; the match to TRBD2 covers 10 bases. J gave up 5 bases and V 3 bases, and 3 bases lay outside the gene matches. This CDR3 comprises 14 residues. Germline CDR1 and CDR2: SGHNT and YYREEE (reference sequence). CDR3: CASSSWTSGDTQYF. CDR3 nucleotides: TGTGCCAGCAGCTCTTGGACTAGCGGAGATACGCAGTATTTT.

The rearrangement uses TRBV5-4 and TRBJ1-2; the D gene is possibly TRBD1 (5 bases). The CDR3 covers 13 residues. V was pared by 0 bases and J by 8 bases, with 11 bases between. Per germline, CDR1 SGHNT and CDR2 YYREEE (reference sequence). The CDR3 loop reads CASSLAGWLGYTF. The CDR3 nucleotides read TGTGCCAGCAGCTTGGCAGGGTGGTTGGGCTACACCTTC. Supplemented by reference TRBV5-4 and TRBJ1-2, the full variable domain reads ETGVTQSPTHLIKTRGQQVTLRCSSQSGHNTVSWYQQALGQGPQFIFQYYREEENGRGNFPPRFSGLQFPNYSSELNVNALELDDSALYLCASSLAGWLGYTFGSGTRLTVV.

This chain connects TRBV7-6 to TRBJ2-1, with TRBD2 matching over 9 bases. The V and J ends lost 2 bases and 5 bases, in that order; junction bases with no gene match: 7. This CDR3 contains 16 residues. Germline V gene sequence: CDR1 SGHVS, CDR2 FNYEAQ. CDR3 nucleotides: TGTGCCAGCAGCTTACAACTAGCGGGCCCCAACAATGAGCAGTTCTTC. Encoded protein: CASSLQLAGPNNEQFF.

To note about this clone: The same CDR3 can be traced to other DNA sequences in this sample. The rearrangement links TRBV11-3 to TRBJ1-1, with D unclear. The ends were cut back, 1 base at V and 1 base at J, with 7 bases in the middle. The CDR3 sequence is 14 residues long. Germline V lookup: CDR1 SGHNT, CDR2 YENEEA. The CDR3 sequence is CASSLGGRNTEAFF. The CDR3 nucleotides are TGTGCCAGCAGCTTAGGAGGGAGGAACACTGAAGCTTTCTTT.

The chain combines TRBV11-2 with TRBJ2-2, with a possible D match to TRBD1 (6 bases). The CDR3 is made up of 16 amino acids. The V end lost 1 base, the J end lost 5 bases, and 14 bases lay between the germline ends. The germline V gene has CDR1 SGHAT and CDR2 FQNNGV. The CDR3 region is CASSLGWTVETGELFF. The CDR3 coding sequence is TGTGCCAGCAGCTTAGGGTGGACAGTTGAAACCGGGGAGCTGTTTTTT.